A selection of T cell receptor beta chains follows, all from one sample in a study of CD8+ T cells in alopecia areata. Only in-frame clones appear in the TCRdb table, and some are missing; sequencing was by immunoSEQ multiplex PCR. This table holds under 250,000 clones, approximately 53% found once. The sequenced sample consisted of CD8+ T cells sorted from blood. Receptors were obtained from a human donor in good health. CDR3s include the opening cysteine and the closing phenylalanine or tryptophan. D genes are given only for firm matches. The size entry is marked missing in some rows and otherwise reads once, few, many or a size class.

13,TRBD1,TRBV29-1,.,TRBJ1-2,CSVIPQGVYGYTF,TGCAGCGTCATTCCACAGGGGGTATATGGCTACACCTTC
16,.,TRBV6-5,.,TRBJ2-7,CASSYSSTLLFYEQYF,TGTGCCAGCAGTTACTCTTCTACCCTACTGTTCTACGAGCAGTACTTC
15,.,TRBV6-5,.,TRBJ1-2,CASAQNVGFKEGYTF,TGTGCCAGTGCCCAAAATGTCGGCTTTAAGGAAGGCTACACCTTC
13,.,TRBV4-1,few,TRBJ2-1,CASSHVGDNEQFF,TGCGCCAGCAGCCATGTAGGGGACAATGAGCAGTTCTTC
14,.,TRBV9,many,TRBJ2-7,CASSVEAASYEQYF,TGTGCCAGCAGCGTAGAAGCAGCCTCCTACGAGCAGTACTTC
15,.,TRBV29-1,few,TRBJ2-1,CSVEIRDSPGNEQFF,TGCAGCGTTGAAATCAGGGATTCCCCTGGCAATGAGCAGTTCTTC
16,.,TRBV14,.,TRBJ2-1,CASSQPPIGRVNEQFF,TGTGCCAGCAGCCAACCCCCCATTGGCAGGGTTAATGAGCAGTTCTTC
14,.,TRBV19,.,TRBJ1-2,CASSIYTRSYGYTF,TGTGCCAGTAGTATATATACGCGGAGCTATGGCTACACCTTC
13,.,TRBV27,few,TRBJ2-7,CASSFGGGSEQYF,TGTGCCAGCAGTTTCGGTGGAGGGAGCGAGCAGTACTTC
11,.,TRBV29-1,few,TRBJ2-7,CSLKLGTEQYF,TGCAGCCTGAAGTTAGGTACGGAGCAGTACTTC
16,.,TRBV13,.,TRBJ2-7,CASSGNPTGASYEQYF,TGTGCCAGCAGCGGTAACCCGACAGGCGCCTCCTACGAGCAGTACTTC
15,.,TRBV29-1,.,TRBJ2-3,CSANGGQPNTDTQYF,TGCAGCGCGAACGGCGGACAGCCTAACACAGATACGCAGTATTTT
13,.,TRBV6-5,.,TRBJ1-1,CASTSSVDTEAFF,TGTGCCAGCACTTCCTCGGTGGACACTGAAGCTTTCTTT
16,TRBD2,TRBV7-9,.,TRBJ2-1,CASSLSRLAAYNEQFF,TGTGCCAGCAGCTTATCCAGGCTAGCGGCCTACAATGAGCAGTTCTTC
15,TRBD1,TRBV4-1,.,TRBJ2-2,CASSPRQGAGGELFF,TGCGCCAGCAGCCCGAGACAGGGGGCGGGCGGGGAGCTGTTTTTT
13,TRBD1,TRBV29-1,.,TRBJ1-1,CSALTGGNTEAFF,TGCAGCGCTCTCACAGGGGGGAACACTGAAGCTTTCTTT
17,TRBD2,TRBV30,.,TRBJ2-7,CAWSVRHGSGDSYEQYF,TGTGCCTGGAGTGTACGTCATGGTAGCGGGGACTCCTACGAGCAGTACTTC
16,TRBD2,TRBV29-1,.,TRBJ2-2,CSALAGAIQNTGELFF,TGCAGCGCCCTAGCGGGGGCCATTCAGAACACCGGGGAGCTGTTTTTT
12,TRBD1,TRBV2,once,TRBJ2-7,CASSDLDRVFEF,TGTGCCAGCAGTGATTTGGACAGGGTCTTTGAGTTC
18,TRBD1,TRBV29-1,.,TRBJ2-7,CSVEYVRAGTDNSYEQYF,TGCAGCGTTGAATATGTAAGGGCCGGGACAGACAACTCCTACGAGCAGTACTTC
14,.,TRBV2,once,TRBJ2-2,CARAGDLKTGELFF,TGTGCCAGGGCAGGGGACCTTAAGACCGGGGAGCTGTTTTTT
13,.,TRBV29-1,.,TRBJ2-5,CSVAPGSRETQYF,TGCAGCGTCGCCCCCGGGAGTCGGGAGACCCAGTACTTC